Listed below are T cell receptor beta chains from one sample, sequenced in a study of blood T cell repertoires in COVID-19. Sequencing used immunoSEQ multiplex PCR; TCRdb keeps in-frame clones, though not all of them. The sample yields about 39,000 clones, roughly 84% seen once. Input material: peripheral blood. The receptors come from a man aged 50 to 60 with active or convalescent COVID-19. The CDR3 runs from the conserved cysteine through the conserved F or W. A D gene is named only where the DNA matches it firmly. Only some rows state a clone size, as once, few, many or a class for expanded clones.

>-|TRBV6-5|TRBD2|TRBJ2-3
TGTGCCAGCAGAACGACTAGCGGGGGGAAAGATACGCAGTATTTT
CASRTTSGGKDTQYF
>-|TRBV11-2|TRBD2|TRBJ2-5
TGTGCCAGCAGCTCGGGGGGGCGACAAGAGACCCAGTACTTC
CASSSGGRQETQYF
>-|TRBV5-1|-|TRBJ2-2
TGCGCCAGCTGGACGGGACAAGCGAACACCGGGGAGCTGTTTTTT
CASWTGQANTGELFF
>-|TRBV5-1|-|TRBJ1-1
TGCGCCAGCAGCTTAACAGGGTTGACTGAAGCTTTCTTT
CASSLTGLTEAFF
>few|TRBV5-6|-|TRBJ1-5
TGTGCCAGCAGCTTGGGGCGGGGTTTGAGTCAGCCCCAGCATTTT
CASSLGRGLSQPQHF
>-|TRBV11-3|-|TRBJ2-1
TGTGCCAGCAGCCTACTAGCCGCTACCTACAATGAGCAGTTCTTC
CASSLLAATYNEQFF
>few|TRBV19|-|TRBJ1-3
TGTGCCAGTAGCCAACAGGTCTCTGGAAACACCATATATTTT
CASSQQVSGNTIYF
>once|TRBV11-2|-|TRBJ2-7
TGTGCCAGCAGTCCGGACAGCTCCTACGAGCAGTACTTC
CASSPDSSYEQYF
>-|TRBV9|TRBD1|TRBJ1-6
TGTGCCAGCAGCGGGACAGGGTTCCATTGCTATAATTCACCCCTCCACTTT
CASSGTGFHCYNSPLHF
>-|TRBV1|-|TRBJ2-7
TGCACCAGCAGCCAAGAGGGGACTAGCGGGGGGGAGTCCTACGAGCAGTACTTC
CTSSQEGTSGGESYEQYF
>medium-sized|TRBV28|-|TRBJ1-2
TGTGCCAGCAGTCTCGCTAGGGGAGGGTATGGCTACACCTTC
CASSLARGGYGYTF
>-|TRBV2|TRBD1|TRBJ1-4
TGTGCCAGCAGGACGGGGACAGATAATGAAAAACTGTTTTTT
CASRTGTDNEKLFF
>-|TRBV5-6|TRBD1|TRBJ2-2
TGTGCCAGCAGGACAGGGCCGAACACCGGGGAGCTGTTTTTT
CASRTGPNTGELFF
>-|TRBV12-3/TRBV12-4|-|TRBJ1-1
TGTGCCAGCAGTTTTGGGGAGTACACTGAAGCTTTCTTT
CASSFGEYTEAFF
>-|TRBV19|TRBD1|TRBJ1-1
TGTGCCAGTAGTAGGAAGCGACAGGGGGCGGGTGAAGCTTTCTTT
CASSRKRQGAGEAFF
>-|TRBV5-8|-|TRBJ2-7
TGTGCCAGCAGCTCCGGACGGGGAGTGAGGGACGAGCAGTACTTC
CASSSGRGVRDEQYF
>-|TRBV5-1|-|TRBJ1-1
TGCGCCAGCAGCTTACAGGTTTCGGCTGAAGCTTTCTTT
CASSLQVSAEAFF
>-|TRBV7-2|TRBD2|TRBJ2-5
TGTGCCAGCAGCTCAGCGGGGGGGCAGTCAGAGACCCAGTACTTC
CASSSAGGQSETQYF
>few|TRBV11-2|TRBD2|TRBJ2-3
TGTGCCAGCAGCTCGGGGGGGGGCTTTTCCTACACAGATACGCAGTATTTT
CASSSGGGFSYTDTQYF
>-|TRBV9|-|TRBJ1-1
TGTGCCAGCAGCCCAGGGGTGGCAGGGAACACTGAAGCTTTCTTT
CASSPGVAGNTEAFF
>-|TRBV19|TRBD1|TRBJ1-5
TGTGCCAGTAGTACCTCCGGGACAGGGGGCCGGCAGCCCCAGCATTTT
CASSTSGTGGRQPQHF
>-|TRBV7-9|-|TRBJ1-1
TGTGCCAGCAGCTTGGGGGCAGGAAACACTGAAGCTTTCTTT
CASSLGAGNTEAFF
>-|TRBV5-1|-|TRBJ2-1
TGCGCCAGCAGCTTGCGGGGTTCCGAAACCACGCCGGGGAATGAGCAGTTCTTC
CASSLRGSETTPGNEQFF
>-|TRBV10-3|TRBD1|TRBJ1-6
TGTGCCACTAAAGATGTTAAGACAGGGACCCTTAGTTCACCCCTCCACTTT
CATKDVKTGTLSSPLHF
>-|TRBV19|-|TRBJ2-7
TGTGCCAGTAGGAAACAGGGAAGGTCCTACGAGCAGTACTTC
CASRKQGRSYEQYF
>once|TRBV6-1|-|TRBJ1-1
TGTGCCAGCACCCCAGGGACAACCCAAGCTTTCTTT
CASTPGTTQAFF
>-|TRBV6-5|TRBD1|TRBJ2-2
TGTGCCAGTCTCCCGACAGGGGTTCACGGGGAGCTGTTTTTT
CASLPTGVHGELFF
>-|TRBV19|-|TRBJ1-2
TGTGCCAGTAGCCCCGACAGAGTTCATGGCTACACCTTC
CASSPDRVHGYTF
>-|TRBV7-9|-|TRBJ1-5
TGTGCCAGCAGCTTCACGGACAGTCGCAATCAGCCCCAGCATTTT
CASSFTDSRNQPQHF
>-|TRBV5-4|-|TRBJ2-1
TGTGCCAGCAGCTTGTGGTCTCGGGGGGCGCGCTACAATGAGCAGTTCTTC
CASSLWSRGARYNEQFF
>-|TRBV5-1|TRBD2|TRBJ2-7
TGCGCCAGCAGCCCTCCGACTAGCGGGGGGTACGAGCAGTACTTC
CASSPPTSGGYEQYF
>-|TRBV24-1|TRBD1|TRBJ1-3
TGTGCCACCAGTGATTTGTGGGGACAGGGGGTATTCGCTGGAAACACCATATATTTT
CATSDLWGQGVFAGNTIYF
>-|TRBV5-1|TRBD1|TRBJ2-1
TGCGCCAGCAGCGCAGCAGGGGGCTCGTACAATGAGCAGTTCTTC
CASSAAGGSYNEQFF
>-|TRBV6-1|-|TRBJ1-6
TGTGCCAGCAGTGACGGGTATAATTCACCCCTCCACTTT
CASSDGYNSPLHF
>-|TRBV12-3/TRBV12-4|-|TRBJ2-2
TGTGCCAGCAGTTTTAGGGGAACCGGGGAGCTGTTTTTT
CASSFRGTGELFF
>-|TRBV5-1|-|TRBJ1-1
TGCGCCAGCAGCTTGGAGGGGAGGGTCACTGAAGCTTTCTTT
CASSLEGRVTEAFF
>-|TRBV19|TRBD1|TRBJ2-2
TGTGCCAGTAGTATCCTAAGGTCGACAGGGGGCACCGGGGAGCTGTTTTTT
CASSILRSTGGTGELFF
>-|TRBV30|TRBD1|TRBJ1-5
TGTGCCTGGGGGACAGGGCACCGTGGGCCCCAGCATTTT
CAWGTGHRGPQHF
>-|TRBV5-4|-|TRBJ1-2
TGTGCCAGCAGCCAGGTTGGAGGGATTAACTATGGCTACACCTTC
CASSQVGGINYGYTF
>-|TRBV27|-|TRBJ2-2
TGTGCCAGCGGGAGGTGGCAGGGGGTCACCGGGGAGCTGTTTTTT
CASGRWQGVTGELFF
>-|TRBV5-8|TRBD2|TRBJ2-1
TGTGCCAGCAGCTTGACGTATAGCGGGGGCGATGAGCAGTTCTTC
CASSLTYSGGDEQFF